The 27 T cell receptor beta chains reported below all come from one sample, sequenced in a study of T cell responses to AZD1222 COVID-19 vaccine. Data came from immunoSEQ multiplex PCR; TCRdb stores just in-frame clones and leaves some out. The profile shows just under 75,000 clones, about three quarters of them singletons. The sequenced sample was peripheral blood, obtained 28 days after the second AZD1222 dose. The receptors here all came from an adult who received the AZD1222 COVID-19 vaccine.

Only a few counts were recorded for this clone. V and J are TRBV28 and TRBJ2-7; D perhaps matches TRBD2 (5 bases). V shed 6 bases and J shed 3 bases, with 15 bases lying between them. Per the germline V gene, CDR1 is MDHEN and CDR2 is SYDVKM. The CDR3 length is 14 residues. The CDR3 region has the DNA TGTGCCAGCAGCCCCCCGGACGGGGTCTACGAGCAGTACTTC. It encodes CASSPPDGVYEQYF.

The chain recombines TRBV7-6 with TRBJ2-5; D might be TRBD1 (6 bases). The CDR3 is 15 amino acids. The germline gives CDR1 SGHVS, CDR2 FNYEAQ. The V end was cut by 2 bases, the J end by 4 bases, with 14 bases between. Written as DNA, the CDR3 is TGTGCCAGCAGCTTATTGGGCCCAGGGGCAGAGACCCAGTACTTC. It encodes CASSLLGPGAETQYF.

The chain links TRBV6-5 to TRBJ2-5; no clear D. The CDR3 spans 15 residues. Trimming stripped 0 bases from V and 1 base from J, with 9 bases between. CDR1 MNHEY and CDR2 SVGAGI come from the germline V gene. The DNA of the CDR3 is TGTGCCAGCAGTTACTCGGGGAACCTCCAAGAGACCCAGTACTTC. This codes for CASSYSGNLQETQYF.

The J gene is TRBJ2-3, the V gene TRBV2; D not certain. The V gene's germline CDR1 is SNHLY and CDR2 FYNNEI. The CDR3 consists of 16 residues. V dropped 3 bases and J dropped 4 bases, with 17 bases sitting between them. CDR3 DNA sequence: TGTGCCAGCAGTGAGAGTCCCCTTGGAGCCGCAGATACGCAGTATTTT. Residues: CASSESPLGAADTQYF. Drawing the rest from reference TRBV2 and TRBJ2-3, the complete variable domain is EPEVTQTPSHQVTQMGQEVILRCVPISNHLYFYWYRQILGQKVEFLVSFYNNEISEKSEIFDDQFSVERPDGSNFTLKIRSTKLEDSAMYFCASSESPLGAADTQYFGPGTRLTVL.

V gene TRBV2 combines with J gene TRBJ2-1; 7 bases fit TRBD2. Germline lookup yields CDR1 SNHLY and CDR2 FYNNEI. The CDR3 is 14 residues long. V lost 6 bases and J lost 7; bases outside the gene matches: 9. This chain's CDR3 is CASSPSSRGNEQFF. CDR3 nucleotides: TGTGCCAGCAGCCCATCGTCGCGGGGGAATGAGCAGTTCTTC.

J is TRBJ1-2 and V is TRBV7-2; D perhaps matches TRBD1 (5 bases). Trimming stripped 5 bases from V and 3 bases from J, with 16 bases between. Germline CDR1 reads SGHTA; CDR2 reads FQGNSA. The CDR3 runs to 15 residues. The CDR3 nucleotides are TGTGCCAGCAGCGCCCCGGGGGAGGGAGACTATGGCTACACCTTC. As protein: CASSAPGEGDYGYTF.

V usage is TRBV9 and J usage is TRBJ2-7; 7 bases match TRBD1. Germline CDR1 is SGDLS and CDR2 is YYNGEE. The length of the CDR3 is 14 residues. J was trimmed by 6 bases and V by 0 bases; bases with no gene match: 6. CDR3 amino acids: CASSVGGQLGEQYF. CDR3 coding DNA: TGTGCCAGCAGCGTAGGGGGACAGCTTGGCGAGCAGTACTTC. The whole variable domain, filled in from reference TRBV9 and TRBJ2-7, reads DSGVTQTPKHLITATGQRVTLRCSPRSGDLSVYWYQQSLDQGLQFLIQYYNGEERAKGNILERFSAQQFPDLHSELNLSSLELGDSALYFCASSVGGQLGEQYFGPGTRLTVT.

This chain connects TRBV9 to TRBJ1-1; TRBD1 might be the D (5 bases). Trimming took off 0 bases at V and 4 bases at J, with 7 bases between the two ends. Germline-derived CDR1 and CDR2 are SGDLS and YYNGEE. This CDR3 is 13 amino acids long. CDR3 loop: CASSVGGATEAFF. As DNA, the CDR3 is TGTGCCAGCAGCGTAGGTGGGGCCACTGAAGCTTTCTTT.

The CDR3 DNA is TGTGCCTGGAGCAGGGGCAAAAACACCGGGGAGCTGTTTTTT. This translates into CAWSRGKNTGELFF. The rearrangement uses TRBV30 and TRBJ2-2; D might be TRBD1 (6 bases). The CDR3 sequence is 14 residues long. Trimming took off 3 bases at V and 2 bases at J, with 10 bases between the two ends. Germline V gene data show CDR1 as GTSNPN and CDR2 as SVGIG (reference sequence).

CDR3 coding DNA: TGTGCCAGCGCCCCGGGGGAGGATGAAAAACTGTTTTTT. Translated: CASAPGEDEKLFF. The chain recombines TRBV18 with TRBJ1-4; D is possibly TRBD1 (5 bases). CDR1 is KGHSH, CDR2 LQKENI, per germline. The CDR3 consists of 13 residues. The V gene lost 8 bases and the J gene lost 6 bases, with 13 bases spanning the gap.

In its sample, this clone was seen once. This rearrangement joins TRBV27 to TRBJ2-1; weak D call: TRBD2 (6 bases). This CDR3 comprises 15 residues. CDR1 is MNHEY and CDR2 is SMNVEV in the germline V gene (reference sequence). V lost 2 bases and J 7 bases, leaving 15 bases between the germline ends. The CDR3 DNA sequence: TGTGCCAGCAGTTTAATAGTTCCGGAGGGGAATGAGCAGTTCTTC. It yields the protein CASSLIVPEGNEQFF.

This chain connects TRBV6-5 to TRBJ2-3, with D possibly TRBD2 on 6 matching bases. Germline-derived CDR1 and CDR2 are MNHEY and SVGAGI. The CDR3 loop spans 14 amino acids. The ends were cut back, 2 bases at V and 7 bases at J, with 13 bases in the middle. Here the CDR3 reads CASSYITGLNTQYF. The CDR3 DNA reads TGTGCCAGCAGTTACATTACGGGACTGAATACGCAGTATTTT.

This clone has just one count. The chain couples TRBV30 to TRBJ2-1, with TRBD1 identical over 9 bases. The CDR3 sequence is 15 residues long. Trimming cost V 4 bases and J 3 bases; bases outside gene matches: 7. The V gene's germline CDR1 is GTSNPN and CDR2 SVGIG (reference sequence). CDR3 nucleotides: TGTGCCTGGACCGCCGGGACAGGGTACTACAATGAGCAGTTCTTC. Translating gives CAWTAGTGYYNEQFF.

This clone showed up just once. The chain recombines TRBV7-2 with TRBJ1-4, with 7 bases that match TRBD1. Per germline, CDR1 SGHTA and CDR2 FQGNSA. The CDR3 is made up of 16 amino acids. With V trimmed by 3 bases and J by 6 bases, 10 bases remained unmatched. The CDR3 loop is CASSFREWRGHEKLFF. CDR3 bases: TGTGCCAGCAGCTTCCGAGAGTGGAGGGGGCATGAAAAACTGTTTTTT.

CDR3 protein: CASSPRGQNYEKLFF. CDR3 coding DNA: TGTGCCAGCAGCCCCCGTGGGCAGAATTATGAAAAACTGTTTTTT. The chain uses TRBV9 and TRBJ1-4, with D hard to call. The V end was cut by 4 bases, the J end by 6 bases, with 16 bases between. The CDR3 runs to 15 residues. Germline V gene data show CDR1 as SGDLS and CDR2 as YYNGEE.

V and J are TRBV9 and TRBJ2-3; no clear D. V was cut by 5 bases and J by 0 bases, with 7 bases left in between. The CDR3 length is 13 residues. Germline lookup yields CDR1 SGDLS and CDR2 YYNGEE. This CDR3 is CASRADSTDTQYF. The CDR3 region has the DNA TGTGCCAGCAGAGCTGACAGCACAGATACGCAGTATTTT. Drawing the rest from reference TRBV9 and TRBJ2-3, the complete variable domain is DSGVTQTPKHLITATGQRVTLRCSPRSGDLSVYWYQQSLDQGLQFLIQYYNGEERAKGNILERFSAQQFPDLHSELNLSSLELGDSALYFCASRADSTDTQYFGPGTRLTVL.

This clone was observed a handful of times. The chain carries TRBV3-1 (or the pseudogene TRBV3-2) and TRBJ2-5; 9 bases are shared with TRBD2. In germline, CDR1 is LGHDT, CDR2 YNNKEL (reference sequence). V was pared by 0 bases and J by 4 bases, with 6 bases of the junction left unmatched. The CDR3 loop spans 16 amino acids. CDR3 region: CASSQDVTSGLETQYF. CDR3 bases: TGTGCCAGCAGCCAAGATGTCACTAGCGGGTTAGAGACCCAGTACTTC.

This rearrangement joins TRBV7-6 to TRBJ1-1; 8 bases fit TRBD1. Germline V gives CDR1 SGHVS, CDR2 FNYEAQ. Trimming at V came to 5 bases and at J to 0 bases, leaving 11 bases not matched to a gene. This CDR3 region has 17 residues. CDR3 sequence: CASSERGGQDMNTEAFF. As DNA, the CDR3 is TGTGCCAGCAGCGAAAGGGGGGGACAGGATATGAACACTGAAGCTTTCTTT. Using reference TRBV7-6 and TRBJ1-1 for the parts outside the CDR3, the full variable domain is GAGVSQSPRYKVTKRGQDVALRCDPISGHVSLYWYRQALGQGPEFLTYFNYEAQQDKSGLPNDRFSAERPEGSISTLTIQRTEQRDSAMYRCASSERGGQDMNTEAFFGQGTRLTVV.

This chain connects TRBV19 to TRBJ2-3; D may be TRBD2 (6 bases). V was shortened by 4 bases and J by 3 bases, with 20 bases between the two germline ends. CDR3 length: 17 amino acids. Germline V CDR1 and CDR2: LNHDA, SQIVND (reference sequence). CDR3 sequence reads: CASSTGLLMGLTDTQYF. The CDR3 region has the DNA TGTGCCAGTAGTACGGGACTCCTCATGGGTCTAACAGATACGCAGTATTTT.

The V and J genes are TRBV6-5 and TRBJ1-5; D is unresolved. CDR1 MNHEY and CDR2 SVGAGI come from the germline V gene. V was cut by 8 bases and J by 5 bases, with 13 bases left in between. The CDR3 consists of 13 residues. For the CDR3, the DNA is TGTGCCAGCGCGGTCGACGGATATCAGCCCCAGCATTTT. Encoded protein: CASAVDGYQPQHF.

The CDR3 here is CASSGTVGTEAFF. DNA of the CDR3: TGTGCCAGCAGCGGGACAGTGGGGACTGAAGCTTTCTTT. This chain joins TRBV28 and TRBJ1-1; 7 bases map to TRBD1. Germline values: CDR1 MDHEN, CDR2 SYDVKM. The V gene end was trimmed by 6 bases and the J gene end by 5 bases; junction bases not matched to a gene: 6. The CDR3 loop spans 13 amino acids.

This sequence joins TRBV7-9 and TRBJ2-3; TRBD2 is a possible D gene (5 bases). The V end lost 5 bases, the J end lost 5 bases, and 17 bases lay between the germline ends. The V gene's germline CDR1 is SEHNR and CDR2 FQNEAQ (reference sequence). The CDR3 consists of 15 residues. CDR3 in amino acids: CASSVNGNTGDTQYF. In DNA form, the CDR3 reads TGTGCCAGCAGCGTGAACGGGAATACGGGAGATACGCAGTATTTT. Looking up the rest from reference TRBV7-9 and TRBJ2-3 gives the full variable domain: DTGVSQNPRHKITKRGQNVTFRCDPISEHNRLYWYRQTLGQGPEFLTYFQNEAQLEKSRLLSDRFSAERPKGSFSTLEIQRTEQGDSAMYLCASSVNGNTGDTQYFGPGTRLTVL.

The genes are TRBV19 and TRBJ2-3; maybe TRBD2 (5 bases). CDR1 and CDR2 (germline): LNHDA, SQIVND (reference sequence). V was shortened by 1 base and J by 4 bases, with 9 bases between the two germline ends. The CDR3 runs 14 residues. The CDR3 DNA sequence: TGTGCCAGTAGTATAGGGACTTCCCCAGATACGCAGTATTTT. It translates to CASSIGTSPDTQYF.

The CDR3 here is CASSKTSGDTQYF. In nucleotides, the CDR3 is TGTGCCAGTAGTAAGACTAGCGGAGATACGCAGTATTTT. This chain joins TRBV19 and TRBJ2-3, with 9 bases that match TRBD2. Trimming at V came to 4 bases and at J to 5 bases, leaving 1 base not matched to a gene. The CDR3 is 13 residues long. Germline V gene sequence: CDR1 LNHDA, CDR2 SQIVND (reference sequence).

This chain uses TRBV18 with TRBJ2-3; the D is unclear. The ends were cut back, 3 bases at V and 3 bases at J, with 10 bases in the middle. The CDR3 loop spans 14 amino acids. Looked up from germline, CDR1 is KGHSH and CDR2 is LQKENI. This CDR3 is CASSPVRSTDTQYF. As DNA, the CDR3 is TGTGCCAGCTCACCGGTCCGGTCAACAGATACGCAGTATTTT.

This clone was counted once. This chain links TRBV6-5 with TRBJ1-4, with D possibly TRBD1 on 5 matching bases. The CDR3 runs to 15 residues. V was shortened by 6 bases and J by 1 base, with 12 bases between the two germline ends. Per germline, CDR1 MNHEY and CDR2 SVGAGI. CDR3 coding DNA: TGTGCCAGCAGGGGGGGTACGGGAACTAATGAAAAACTGTTTTTT. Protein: CASRGGTGTNEKLFF.

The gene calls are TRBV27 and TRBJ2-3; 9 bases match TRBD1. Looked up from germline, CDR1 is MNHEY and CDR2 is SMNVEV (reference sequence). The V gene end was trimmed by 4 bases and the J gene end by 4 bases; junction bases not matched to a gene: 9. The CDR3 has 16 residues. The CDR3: CASSSWTGENPDTQYF. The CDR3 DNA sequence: TGTGCCAGCAGTTCCTGGACAGGGGAGAATCCAGATACGCAGTATTTT.